The following is a T cell receptor beta chain sequence with its context. Antigen unknown. Time point in this sample: new active TB diagnosis, blood taken before or within 7 days of starting treatment. Positive smear microscopy and/or M. tuberculosis culture confirmed active disease. The data are from a study of T cells in tuberculosis. Study at large: In South Africa, adults with active tuberculosis were compared with IGRA-negative and latently infected IGRA-positive adolescents. Blood was taken before or within 7 days of anti-tuberculosis therapy.

Method: immunoSEQ multiplex PCR; TCRdb's copy keeps in-frame clones and lacks some. In the table there are tens of thousands of clones, about 91% of which are singletons. Whole-study results and caveats: Active tuberculosis patients had shorter CDR3-alpha; the beta difference was nonsignificant.

J gave up 6 bases and V 5 bases, and 18 bases lay outside the gene matches. This CDR3 has 18 amino acids. Germline loops: CDR1 SEHNR, CDR2 FQNEAQ (reference sequence). The V call is TRBV7-9, the J call TRBJ2-4, with 8 positions matching TRBD2. The sample here was PBMCs, taken at tuberculosis diagnosis. The sequence came from an adult with tuberculosis. Some clones in this sample may be carry-over from other donors' samples. This chain's CDR3 is CASSDAKLGGGRGNIQYF. The CDR3 DNA reads as TGTGCCAGCAGCGATGCTAAGTTGGGCGGGGGGCGCGGAAACATTCAGTACTTC.